Listed below are T cell receptor beta chains from one sample, sequenced in a study of post-analysis software for immune sequencing data. TCRdb reanalysed the PCR reads using MiXCR and keeps one entry per CDR3 protein. This sample has about 430,000 distinct CDR3 sequences, with approximately 38% found just once. The sample taken for sequencing was blood. The receptor set was obtained from a girl aged 2 to 9 with multiple sclerosis. The CDR3 runs from the conserved cysteine through the conserved F or W. Fields, in order: clone size, V gene, D gene, J gene, CDR3 protein, CDR3 DNA. A D gene is named only where the DNA matches it firmly. Clone size appears in some rows only: once, few, many, or a class for an expanded clone.

NA	TRBV9	NA	TRBJ2-3	CASSVEGRAIDTQYF	TGTGCCAGCAGCGTAGAGGGCAGGGCCATAGATACGCAGTATTTT
NA	TRBV5-5	NA	TRBJ2-7	CASTRGFGSYEQYF	TGTGCCAGCACACGGGGATTCGGGTCCTACGAGCAGTACTTC
NA	TRBV5-6	TRBD1	TRBJ1-4	CASSFRTGGGEKLFF	TGTGCCAGCAGCTTCCGGACAGGGGGGGGTGAAAAACTGTTTTTT
few	TRBV7-9	NA	TRBJ1-2	CASSGRGGVNYGYTF	TGTGCCAGCAGCGGACGGGGCGGGGTTAACTATGGCTACACCTTC
NA	TRBV6-2/TRBV6-3	NA	TRBJ2-5	CASNSGLGVETQYF	TGTGCCAGCAATAGCGGACTTGGTGTGGAGACCCAGTACTTC
NA	TRBV6-5	TRBD2	TRBJ2-3	CASRLSTSTDTQYF	TGTGCCAGCAGACTCTCGACTAGCACAGATACACAGTATTTT
NA	TRBV11-1	NA	TRBJ1-1	CANSPYRAAEAFF	TGTGCCAACAGCCCCTATCGGGCGGCTGAAGCTTTCTTT
NA	TRBV29-1	NA	TRBJ1-6	CSVAVSETLHF	TGCAGCGTTGCAGTGTCCGAAACCCTCCACTTT
NA	TRBV29-1	NA	TRBJ1-1	CSVEERENTEAFF	TGCAGCGTTGAAGAGCGAGAGAACACTGAAGCTTTCTTT
NA	TRBV29-1	TRBD1	TRBJ1-1	CSVDSRQGGYLNAEAFF	TGCAGCGTTGATAGTCGACAGGGGGGTTACCTGAACGCTGAAGCTTTCTTT
many	TRBV5-1	TRBD2	TRBJ2-3	CASSLWTSGTTDTQYF	TGCGCCAGCAGCTTGTGGACTAGCGGGACGACAGATACGCAGTATTTT
NA	TRBV20-1	TRBD1	TRBJ2-3	CSAGQVTDTQYF	TGCAGTGCAGGACAGGTCACAGATACGCAGTATTTT